The 19 T cell receptor beta chains below were found in one sample sequenced in a study of cytomegalovirus exposure and HLA in healthy donors. The study ran its PCR with 60 Vbeta and 13 Jbeta primers. The assay was immunoSEQ multiplex PCR, and TCRdb's table has in-frame clones only and misses some. The sample records 150,000 to 200,000 clones, about 83% being singletons. What was sequenced was PBMCs. Receptor source: a woman in her twenties or thirties in good health and CMV-seropositive.

The chain joins TRBV6-5 to TRBJ2-7; perhaps TRBD1 as D (5 bases). CDR3 size: 14 residues. The germline V gene encodes CDR1 MNHEY and CDR2 SVGAGI. Trimming removed 4 bases at V and 7 bases at J, with 17 bases between. The CDR3 sequence: CASSFFLDSQEQYF. The DNA of the CDR3 is TGTGCCAGCAGTTTCTTTCTTGACAGCCAAGAGCAGTACTTC.

This clone occurred a few times. The chain uses TRBV5-4 and TRBJ2-2; the match to TRBD1 covers 10 bases. The CDR3 sequence is 16 residues long. V lost 3 bases to trimming and J lost 4 bases; unmatched junction nucleotides: 6. Per germline, CDR1 SGHNT and CDR2 YYREEE (reference sequence). The CDR3 here is CASSSPGTGATGELFF. CDR3 DNA sequence: TGTGCCAGCAGCTCACCCGGGACAGGGGCCACCGGGGAGCTGTTTTTT.

V usage is TRBV7-9 and J usage is TRBJ1-5, with a possible D match to TRBD1 (6 bases). The CDR3 is 14 amino acids. V lost 5 bases to trimming and J lost 4 bases, with 12 bases between them. Germline V gene lookup returns CDR1 SEHNR and CDR2 FQNEAQ (reference sequence). This CDR3 is CASSPRQVNQPQHF. The CDR3 region has the DNA TGTGCCAGCAGCCCGCGACAGGTTAATCAGCCCCAGCATTTT.

The chain joins TRBV7-2 to TRBJ2-7; TRBD1 aligns across 8 bases. Germline loops: CDR1 SGHTA, CDR2 FQGNSA. V dropped 10 bases and J dropped 2; count of bases not matched to a gene: 4. This CDR3 has 12 residues. The CDR3 sequence is CAISTGAYEQYF. For the CDR3, the DNA is TGTGCCATCTCGACAGGGGCCTACGAGCAGTACTTC.

The count of this clone is one. CDR3 sequence reads: CASSLYPGETTEAFF. CDR3 nucleotides: TGCGCCAGCAGCTTGTATCCCGGGGAAACCACTGAAGCTTTCTTT. J is TRBJ1-1 and V is TRBV5-1; no clear D. Germline V gene data show CDR1 as SGHRS and CDR2 as YFSETQ. V shed 1 base and J shed 4 bases, with 14 bases lying between them. This CDR3 comprises 15 residues.

The chain carries TRBV6-5 and TRBJ1-2; possibly TRBD1 for D (5 bases). This CDR3 comprises 14 residues. Per germline, CDR1 MNHEY and CDR2 SVGAGI. Deletions cut 0 bases from V and 7 bases from J, with 12 bases between. The CDR3 loop is CASSYSFRGVGYTF. The DNA for the CDR3 is TGTGCCAGCAGTTACTCATTCCGGGGGGTTGGCTACACCTTC.

The chain couples TRBV18 to TRBJ2-7, with 9 nucleotides matching TRBD1. The trim removed 3 bases at V and 2 bases at J, leaving 5 bases unmatched. The CDR3 consists of 15 residues. Germline V gene lookup returns CDR1 KGHSH and CDR2 LQKENI. For the CDR3, the DNA is TGTGCCAGCTCACCCACCGGGACAGGGCCCTACGAGCAGTACTTC. It yields the protein CASSPTGTGPYEQYF.

The chain has TRBV7-9 and TRBJ1-2, with D possibly being TRBD1 (5 bases). This CDR3 is 14 amino acids long. The germline V gene encodes CDR1 SEHNR and CDR2 FQNEAQ (reference sequence). Trimming took off 5 bases at V and 2 bases at J, with 12 bases between the two ends. The CDR3 is CASSPQRGNYGYTF. The CDR3 nucleotides are TGTGCCAGCAGCCCGCAAAGGGGAAACTATGGCTACACCTTC.

The rearrangement joins TRBV5-1 to TRBJ1-6, with D perhaps matching TRBD1 (5 bases). This CDR3 region has 15 residues. Germline V gives CDR1 SGHRS, CDR2 YFSETQ. V was pared by 4 bases and J by 6 bases, with 14 bases between. The CDR3 DNA follows: TGCGCCAGCAGCCTGGGGCCATCAATTAATTCACCCCTCCACTTT. It is translated as CASSLGPSINSPLHF.

This chain joins TRBV4-3 and TRBJ2-1, with 7 positions matching TRBD1. V gave up 4 bases and J gave up 6 bases; unmatched junction bases: 12. Per the germline V gene, CDR1 is LGHNA and CDR2 is YSLEER. This CDR3 spans 16 amino acids. The DNA for the CDR3 is TGCGCCAGCAGCCGACAGGGTGGGGGTTTTGGCAATGAGCAGTTCTTC. Its translation: CASSRQGGGFGNEQFF.

The V and J genes are TRBV19 and TRBJ1-2; D is unclear. This CDR3 has 13 amino acids. Germline loops: CDR1 LNHDA, CDR2 SQIVND (reference sequence). Between the trimmed V and J ends, which lost 2 bases and 13 bases, there was a span of 17 bases. The CDR3 spells CASSIISREAVTF. CDR3 DNA: TGTGCCAGTAGTATAATTTCGAGGGAGGCCGTCACCTTC.

The V call is TRBV7-9, the J call TRBJ2-5; TRBD2 matches 11 bases. There are 14 residues in the CDR3. After removal of 5 bases from V and 4 bases from J, the junction contained 3 bases not matched to a gene. CDR1 and CDR2 from the germline V gene are SEHNR and FQNEAQ (reference sequence). The CDR3, as DNA: TGTGCCAGCAGCGCTAGCGGGGGGTCAGAGACCCAGTACTTC. Translation: CASSASGGSETQYF.

The rearrangement uses TRBV2 and TRBJ2-7; 12 positions agree with TRBD1. The trim removed 8 bases at V and 5 bases at J, leaving 4 bases unmatched. The CDR3 loop spans 13 amino acids. From germline, CDR1 is SNHLY and CDR2 FYNNEI. CDR3 sequence (DNA): TGTGCCAGCCGCGGGACAGGGGGCAACGAGCAGTACTTC. Encoded protein: CASRGTGGNEQYF.

The V gene is TRBV15, the J gene TRBJ2-6; possible D gene TRBD1, 5 bases. Germline loops: CDR1 LNHNV, CDR2 YYDKDF (reference sequence). This CDR3 is built from 16 residues. The V end lost 3 bases, the J end lost 6 bases, and 15 bases lay between the germline ends. The chain's CDR3 is CATSRPVGDEANVLTF. The DNA for the CDR3 is TGTGCCACCAGCAGGCCGGTAGGGGATGAGGCCAACGTCCTGACTTTC.

The J gene is TRBJ2-7, the V gene TRBV6-1; maybe TRBD1 (5 bases). V shed 3 bases and J shed 3 bases, with 9 bases lying between them. CDR1 is MNHNS and CDR2 is SASEGT in the germline V gene. The CDR3 contains 13 residues. CDR3 sequence reads: CASSDRVVYEQYF. The DNA for the CDR3 is TGTGCCAGCAGTGACAGGGTCGTCTACGAGCAGTACTTC.

Notes on this clone: A read error may account for a junction end that differs from germline. This chain connects TRBV4-3 to TRBJ2-1; perhaps TRBD2 as D (6 bases). CDR3 length: 15 amino acids. Germline loops: CDR1 LGHNA, CDR2 YSLEER. The DNA of the CDR3 is TGCGCCAGCAGCCAAGTGGCGGGGTCCTACAAGGAGCAGTTCTTC. This translates into CASSQVAGSYKEQFF.

This rearrangement joins TRBV6-1 to TRBJ1-5; D is uncertain. CDR1 MNHNS and CDR2 SASEGT come from the germline V gene. The CDR3 extends over 15 amino acids. V was trimmed by 8 bases and J by 0 bases, leaving 14 bases between them. The DNA for the CDR3 is TGTGCCAGCGGCCGAGGGAGGGATAGCAATCAGCCCCAGCATTTT. Its protein is CASGRGRDSNQPQHF.

CDR3: CASSAGTGNNSPLHF. The CDR3 coding sequence is TGTGCCAGCAGTGCCGGGACAGGGAATAATTCACCCCTCCACTTT. The chain is built from TRBV2 and TRBJ1-6; 9 bases align to TRBD1. CDR3 length: 15 residues. The V gene end was trimmed by 4 bases and the J gene end by 5 bases; junction bases not matched to a gene: 3. Germline V lookup: CDR1 SNHLY, CDR2 FYNNEI.

The chain employs TRBV19 and TRBJ2-3, with 10 nucleotides matching TRBD1. V shed 6 bases and J 5 bases; nucleotides not matched to a gene: 8. CDR1 and CDR2 (germline): LNHDA, SQIVND (reference sequence). This CDR3 is 15 amino acids long. The CDR3 nucleotides read TGTGCCAGTAGCAGCGACAGGGGGCGTATAGATACGCAGTATTTT. The encoded protein is CASSSDRGRIDTQYF.